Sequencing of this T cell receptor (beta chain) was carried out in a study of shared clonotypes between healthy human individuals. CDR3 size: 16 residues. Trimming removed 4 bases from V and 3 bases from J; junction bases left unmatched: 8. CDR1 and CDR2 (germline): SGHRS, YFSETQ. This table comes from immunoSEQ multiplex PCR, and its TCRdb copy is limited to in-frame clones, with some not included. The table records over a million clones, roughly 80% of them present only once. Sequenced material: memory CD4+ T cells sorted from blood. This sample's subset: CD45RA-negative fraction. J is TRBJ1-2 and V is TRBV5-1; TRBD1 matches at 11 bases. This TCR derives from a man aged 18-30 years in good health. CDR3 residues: CASSPFGTGGYYGYTF. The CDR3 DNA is TGCGCCAGCAGCCCCTTCGGGACAGGGGGATACTATGGCTACACCTTC.